A single T cell receptor (beta chain) is shown here with its context. This sample was taken from a study of control samples from healthy donors and cancer patients. Data came from immunoSEQ multiplex PCR; TCRdb stores just in-frame clones and leaves some out. The table includes more than 85,000 clones, roughly 80% detected once. Trimming left V 4 bases short and J 2 bases short, with 15 bases between. The CDR3 extends over 15 amino acids. The germline gives CDR1 SEHNR, CDR2 FQNEAQ (reference sequence). This receptor was taken from a man aged 70 or older with lung cancer. The rearrangement joins TRBV7-9 to TRBJ2-7; D may be TRBD1 or TRBD2 (5 bases each). Sequencing was performed on PBMCs. In DNA form, the CDR3 reads TGTGCCAGCAGCTCATTCCGGGACCGCCCCTACGAGCAGTACTTC. Its translation: CASSSFRDRPYEQYF.